This T cell receptor beta chain was obtained from a study of cytomegalovirus exposure and HLA in healthy donors. Looking at the study overall: Early released data had around 89 million unique TCRs, all coming from HLA-typed donors. Study-wide results and caveats: There were some public TCRs occurring in many donors, but most TCR sequences were rare. A list of approximately 150 TCR beta chains associated with cytomegalovirus was given.

The PCR made use of 60 Vbeta and 13 Jbeta primers. In the original workflow: Approximately 87 million unique TCR beta chains, 9 million to 14 million shared, were counted in a later analysis. Clones were read by immunoSEQ multiplex PCR, and TCRdb kept only the in-frame ones, dropping some. The V and J calls and clone size were taken over from that table, and D and trimming were inferred from the DNA. The data show about 120,000 clones, roughly 70% seen once. A remark on this clone: Its matching antigen is unknown.

With 4 bases removed from V and 9 bases from J, the gap between germline ends came to 16 bases. The CDR3 totals 14 residues. Germline values: CDR1 SGHVS, CDR2 FNYEAQ. This TCR derives from a young man in good health and CMV-seropositive. Sequencing was performed on PBMCs. J is TRBJ2-1 and V is TRBV7-6; D might be TRBD1 (6 bases). The CDR3 DNA reads as TGTGCCAGCAGCTCCCAGGTCACAGGGAGTGAGCAGTTCTTC. It yields the protein CASSSQVTGSEQFF.